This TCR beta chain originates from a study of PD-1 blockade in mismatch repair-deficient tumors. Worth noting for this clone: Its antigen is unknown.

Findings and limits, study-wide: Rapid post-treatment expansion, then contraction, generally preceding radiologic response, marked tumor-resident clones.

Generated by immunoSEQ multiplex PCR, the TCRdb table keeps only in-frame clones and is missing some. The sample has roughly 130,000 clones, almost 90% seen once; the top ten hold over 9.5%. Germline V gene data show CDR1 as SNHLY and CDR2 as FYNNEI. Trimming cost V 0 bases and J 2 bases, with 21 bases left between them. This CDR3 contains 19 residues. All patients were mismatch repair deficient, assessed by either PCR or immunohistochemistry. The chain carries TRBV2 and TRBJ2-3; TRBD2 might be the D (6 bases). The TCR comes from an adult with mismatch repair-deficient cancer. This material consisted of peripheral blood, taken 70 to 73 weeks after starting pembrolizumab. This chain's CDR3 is CASSEALLFWDSLTDTQYF. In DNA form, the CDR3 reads TGTGCCAGCAGTGAAGCTTTACTTTTTTGGGACTCTCTCACAGATACGCAGTATTTT. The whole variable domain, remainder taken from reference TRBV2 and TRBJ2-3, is EPEVTQTPSHQVTQMGQEVILRCVPISNHLYFYWYRQILGQKVEFLVSFYNNEISEKSEIFDDQFSVERPDGSNFTLKIRSTKLEDSAMYFCASSEALLFWDSLTDTQYFGPGTRLTVL.